The 19 T cell receptor beta chains below were found in one sample sequenced in a study of technical replicates of blood from a few donors. Profiled with immunoSEQ multiplex PCR; TCRdb holds only in-frame clones, not every one. Here the sample spans 60,000 to 80,000 clones, approximately 90% being singletons. Sequencing was carried out using T cells isolated from PBMCs. The receptor source for this set is a human donor in good health.

Only one count was recorded for this clone. This chain connects TRBV7-2 to TRBJ2-5; 8 nucleotides match TRBD2. J gave up 4 bases and V 3 bases, and 4 bases lay outside the gene matches. Germline V gene sequence: CDR1 SGHTA, CDR2 FQGNSA. The CDR3 consists of 14 residues. The CDR3 DNA reads TGTGCCAGCAGCTTGGAGCGGGAGAGAGAGACCCAGTACTTC. Translation gives CASSLERERETQYF.

The chain couples TRBV28 to TRBJ1-1, with a possible D match to TRBD1 (5 bases). Trimming took off 3 bases at V and 5 bases at J, with 10 bases between the two ends. This CDR3 has 13 amino acids. Germline V gene data show CDR1 as MDHEN and CDR2 as SYDVKM. CDR3 sequence reads: CASSFLQETEAFF. CDR3 nucleotides: TGTGCCAGCAGTTTCCTACAGGAGACTGAAGCTTTCTTT.

This clone has just one count. This chain connects TRBV5-6 to TRBJ2-7; 7 bases line up with TRBD1. The CDR3 contains 14 residues. The V gene end was trimmed by 4 bases and the J gene end by 5 bases; junction bases not matched to a gene: 9. Germline CDR1 is SGHDT and CDR2 is YYEEEE. The CDR3 sequence is CASSLETGRNEQYF. The CDR3 DNA reads TGTGCCAGCAGCCTCGAGACAGGGAGAAACGAGCAGTACTTC.

The chain recombines TRBV19 with TRBJ2-3; D remains ambiguous. Germline CDR1 is LNHDA and CDR2 is SQIVND (reference sequence). This CDR3 spans 15 amino acids. Trimming shortened V by 3 bases and J by 0 bases, and 10 bases separated the two germline ends. The DNA for the CDR3 is TGTGCCAGTAGTATTAGTCTCGTTAGCACAGATACGCAGTATTTT. This translates into CASSISLVSTDTQYF. Drawing the rest from reference TRBV19 and TRBJ2-3, the complete variable domain is DGGITQSPKYLFRKEGQNVTLSCEQNLNHDAMYWYRQDPGQGLRLIYYSQIVNDFQKGDIAEGYSVSREKKESFPLTVTSAQKNPTAFYLCASSISLVSTDTQYFGPGTRLTVL.

This chain links TRBV7-9 with TRBJ2-3; 7 bases are shared with TRBD1. Losses at the gene ends were 1 base for V and 7 bases for J; bases not matched to a gene: 2. CDR3 length: 13 residues. Germline V gives CDR1 SEHNR, CDR2 FQNEAQ (reference sequence). CDR3 sequence: CASSLGDSHTQYF. The CDR3 region has the DNA TGTGCCAGCAGCTTAGGGGACAGTCATACGCAGTATTTT.

This chain connects TRBV7-9 to TRBJ1-5; no clear D gene. This CDR3 has 13 amino acids. V was trimmed by 1 base and J by 5 bases, leaving 6 bases between them. The germline CDR1 and CDR2 sequences are SEHNR and FQNEAQ (reference sequence). The CDR3 loop reads CASSLESDQPQHF. In nucleotides, the CDR3 is TGTGCCAGCAGCTTAGAGTCGGATCAGCCCCAGCATTTT.

V is TRBV5-1 and J is TRBJ1-6, with 7 nucleotides matching TRBD1. The germline CDR1 and CDR2 sequences are SGHRS and YFSETQ. CDR3 size: 17 residues. J lost 8 bases, V lost 5 bases, and 16 bases had no gene match. CDR3 sequence (DNA): TGCGCCAGCAGTTCTTCTCCGGGACAGAGGATGGATTCACCCCTCCACTTT. Protein sequence: CASSSSPGQRMDSPLHF.

This chain links TRBV11-2 with TRBJ2-5, with D tentatively TRBD2 (6 bases). V was pared by 5 bases and J by 5 bases, with 12 bases between. Germline CDR1 reads SGHAT; CDR2 reads FQNNGV. The CDR3 has 13 amino acids. The DNA for the CDR3 is TGTGCCAGCAGCCGCTGGGCGGGGGAGACCCAGTACTTC. This translates into CASSRWAGETQYF.

The rearrangement joins TRBV10-3 to TRBJ2-7, with 7 bases that match TRBD2. Germline CDR1 reads ENHRY; CDR2 reads SYGVKD. V shed 2 bases, J shed 4 bases, and the junction held 2 bases outside the gene matches. There are 13 residues in the CDR3. Here the CDR3 reads CAISEGGEYEQYF. The DNA for the CDR3 is TGTGCCATCAGTGAGGGGGGGGAATACGAGCAGTACTTC.

The rearrangement links TRBV13 to TRBJ2-5, with 8 bases aligning to TRBD1. Trimming took 4 bases from V and 6 from J; bases not matched to a gene: 4. The CDR3 consists of 13 residues. Germline assignment: CDR1 PRHDT and CDR2 FYEKMQ (reference sequence). The DNA for the CDR3 is TGTGCCAGCAGCTCAGGACAGGGACAGACCCAGTACTTC. As protein: CASSSGQGQTQYF. The full variable domain, rest sourced from reference TRBV13 and TRBJ2-5, is AAGVIQSPRHLIKEKRETATLKCYPIPRHDTVYWYQQGPGQDPQFLISFYEKMQSDKGSIPDRFSAQQFSDYHSELNMSSLELGDSALYFCASSSGQGQTQYFGPGTRLLVL.

The chain links TRBV7-3 to TRBJ1-2, with 7 bases that match TRBD1. The CDR3 is 13 residues long. V shed 5 bases and J 8 bases; nucleotides not matched to a gene: 8. Per the germline V gene, CDR1 is SGHTA and CDR2 is FQGTGA. Here the CDR3 DNA reads TGTGCCAGCAGCCCAGACAGGGAGAGGGGCTACACCTTC. As protein: CASSPDRERGYTF.

V is TRBV30 and J is TRBJ1-1; the D is unclear. The CDR3 contains 13 residues. CDR1 is GTSNPN, CDR2 SVGIG, per germline (reference sequence). Trimming pared 5 bases from V and 0 bases from J, leaving 10 bases between. CDR3 amino acids: CAWHRGMNTEAFF. The CDR3 DNA reads TGTGCCTGGCACAGAGGGATGAACACTGAAGCTTTCTTT.

CDR3 in DNA: TGTGCCAGCAGAGCACAGTTATCCTCTGGAAACACCATATATTTT. Translating it yields CASRAQLSSGNTIYF. This chain joins TRBV2 and TRBJ1-3; D ambiguous. CDR1 is SNHLY, CDR2 FYNNEI, per germline. The CDR3 is 15 amino acids. V was shortened by 6 bases and J by 0 bases, with 12 bases between the two germline ends.

This chain links TRBV7-8 with TRBJ2-3, with 7 bases that match TRBD2. This CDR3 contains 16 residues. From germline, CDR1 is SGHVS and CDR2 FQNEAQ. V was clipped by 4 bases and J by 3 bases; unmatched bases: 10. CDR3 sequence (DNA): TGTGCCAGCAGCTCTCCCCGGGCTAGCGGAACAGATACGCAGTATTTT. It codes for CASSSPRASGTDTQYF.

The genes are TRBV9 and TRBJ1-3, with 7 nucleotides matching TRBD1. Germline trimming cut 2 bases from V and 4 bases from J; bases unmatched to any gene: 6. The CDR3 length is 15 residues. Germline values: CDR1 SGDLS, CDR2 YYNGEE. CDR3 sequence (DNA): TGTGCCAGCAGCGTCACAGGGGCATCCGGAAACACCATATATTTT. Encoded protein: CASSVTGASGNTIYF.

V usage is TRBV10-3 and J usage is TRBJ1-5, with D possibly being TRBD1 (6 bases). CDR1 is ENHRY, CDR2 SYGVKD, per germline. CDR3 size: 13 residues. V lost 10 bases and J lost 0, with 10 bases in between. Here the CDR3 DNA reads TGTGCCACCGGGACACCTAGCAATCAGCCCCAGCATTTT. Its translation is CATGTPSNQPQHF.

V is TRBV11-3 and J is TRBJ2-2; the D is unclear. The CDR3 totals 15 residues. Trimming pared 5 bases from V and 7 bases from J, leaving 17 bases between. Germline CDR1 and CDR2: SGHNT and YENEEA. CDR3: CASSPPWPRGGELFF. The CDR3 DNA sequence: TGTGCCAGCAGCCCACCATGGCCGAGAGGCGGGGAGCTGTTTTTT.

This clone was recorded only once. This chain joins TRBV11-2 and TRBJ2-3; D gene uncertain. The CDR3 runs 12 residues. From germline, CDR1 is SGHAT and CDR2 FQNNGV. The germline V and J ends were trimmed by 2 bases and 3 bases, with 3 bases remaining between them. DNA of the CDR3: TGTGCCAGCAGCTTATCAACAGATACGCAGTATTTT. It is translated as CASSLSTDTQYF.

The chain has TRBV6-5 and TRBJ1-2; D ambiguous. Germline CDR1 reads MNHEY; CDR2 reads SVGAGI. The CDR3 is 13 residues long. V dropped 2 bases and J dropped 4 bases, with 8 bases sitting between them. CDR3 sequence (DNA): TGTGCCAGCAGTTACGCGGCCGTCTATGGCTACACCTTC. Translating it yields CASSYAAVYGYTF.